Below, 18 T cell receptor beta chains from the same sample are listed, as sequenced in a study of T cells after somatic rescue of genetic block. Here immunoSEQ multiplex PCR was the method, and the copy in TCRdb shows in-frame clones only, minus some. The table lists more than 13,000 clones, 65% to 85% of them singletons. Source material: peripheral blood mononuclear cells (PBMCs). The receptors shown here come from a boy aged 5 to 17.

The rearrangement joins TRBV4-1 to TRBJ2-1; a possible D gene is TRBD2 (6 bases). Germline assignment: CDR1 MGHRA and CDR2 YSYEKL. The CDR3 spans 16 residues. Between the trimmed V and J ends, which lost 4 bases and 4 bases, there was a span of 17 bases. CDR3: CASSRSTRDDYNEQFF. CDR3 bases: TGCGCCAGCAGCCGGTCGACTAGGGACGATTACAATGAGCAGTTCTTC.

The V and J genes are TRBV6-5 and TRBJ2-3; TRBD1 aligns across 8 bases. Germline-derived CDR1 and CDR2 are MNHEY and SVGAGI. The CDR3 extends over 14 amino acids. V gave up 10 bases and J gave up 4 bases; unmatched junction bases: 10. This chain's CDR3 is CAIYRGTGADTQYF. The CDR3 DNA is TGTGCCATTTACAGGGGGACCGGGGCAGATACGCAGTATTTT.

This clone was detected once. The chain links TRBV27 to TRBJ1-2, with 8 bases that match TRBD1. J was trimmed by 7 bases and V by 4 bases; bases with no gene match: 2. Germline CDR1 MNHEY, CDR2 SMNVEV (reference sequence). The CDR3 runs to 12 residues. CDR3 bases: TGTGCCAGCAGTTCCGGACAGGGTGGCTACACCTTC. Translated: CASSSGQGGYTF.

This sequence joins TRBV4-2 and TRBJ2-3; D remains ambiguous. Trimming shortened V by 1 base and J by 1 base, and 12 bases separated the two germline ends. The germline V gene encodes CDR1 LGHNA and CDR2 YNFKEQ. The CDR3 totals 16 residues. Here the CDR3 DNA reads TGTGCCAGCAGCCAAGCGGTAGGTGGGGGCACAGATACGCAGTATTTT. Translating it yields CASSQAVGGGTDTQYF.

This clone appeared once. The chain couples TRBV10-3 to TRBJ2-3, with D unclear. Per germline, CDR1 ENHRY and CDR2 SYGVKD. The V gene lost 5 bases and the J gene lost 5 bases, with 11 bases spanning the gap. The CDR3 extends over 13 amino acids. CDR3 sequence reads: CAISSASRDTQYF. CDR3 DNA sequence: TGTGCCATCAGTTCAGCGAGTAGAGATACGCAGTATTTT.

This chain connects TRBV30 to TRBJ2-5, with D unresolved. The V gene's germline CDR1 is GTSNPN and CDR2 SVGIG (reference sequence). This CDR3 spans 14 amino acids. V was pared by 0 bases and J by 5 bases, with 13 bases between. CDR3 sequence reads: CAWSVRIGRETQYF. The DNA for the CDR3 is TGTGCCTGGAGTGTAAGAATTGGGCGGGAGACCCAGTACTTC.

The V gene is TRBV4-1, the J gene TRBJ1-4; 7 bases are shared with TRBD1. J was trimmed by 3 bases and V by 2 bases; bases with no gene match: 12. Germline lookup yields CDR1 MGHRA and CDR2 YSYEKL. The CDR3 totals 18 residues. CDR3 in amino acids: CASSQTQGRRAANEKLFF. Written as DNA, the CDR3 is TGCGCCAGCAGCCAAACACAGGGGAGGAGGGCAGCTAATGAAAAACTGTTTTTT.

The chain couples TRBV7-2 to TRBJ2-1; D is unresolved. Germline V gives CDR1 SGHTA, CDR2 FQGNSA. This CDR3 region has 13 residues. Trimming cost V 2 bases and J 10 bases, with 12 bases left between them. The CDR3, as DNA: TGTGCCAGCAGCTTAAAAAGGGCCTTGGAGCAGTTCTTC. Its protein is CASSLKRALEQFF.

About this clone itself: Relative to the germline gene, one junction end is altered; a read error may explain this. The J gene is TRBJ2-7, the V gene TRBV11-2; 10 bases align to TRBD2. Germline V CDR1 and CDR2: SGHAT, FQNNGV. This CDR3 region has 17 residues. CDR3 sequence: CASSLDLLAGVSHEQYF. The CDR3 DNA is TGTGCCAGCAGCTTAGACCTTCTAGCGGGAGTCTCCCACGAGCAGTACTTC.

Only a few counts were recorded for this clone. In nucleotides, the CDR3 is TGTGCCAGCAGCCTTGACAGGGGCTACACAGATACGCAGTATTTT. It specifies CASSLDRGYTDTQYF. This sequence joins TRBV2 and TRBJ2-3; 8 bases agree with TRBD1. The CDR3 contains 15 residues. J was trimmed by 2 bases and V by 6 bases; bases with no gene match: 7. Germline V gene sequence: CDR1 SNHLY, CDR2 FYNNEI.

CDR3 amino acids: CASSLLALDPNREAFF. CDR3 nucleotides: TGTGCCAGCAGCTTATTAGCACTGGACCCGAACAGGGAAGCTTTCTTT. The chain recombines TRBV5-5 with TRBJ1-1; the D gene is possibly TRBD1 (5 bases). Trimming left V 2 bases short and J 8 bases short, with 22 bases between. Per germline, CDR1 SGHKS and CDR2 YYEKEE (reference sequence). The CDR3 runs 16 residues.

The V call is TRBV11-3, the J call TRBJ1-6; D ambiguous. V gave up 2 bases and J gave up 7 bases, with 9 bases separating them. CDR3 length: 14 amino acids. Germline CDR1 reads SGHNT; CDR2 reads YENEEA. The CDR3 DNA reads as TGTGCCAGCAGCTTAACCCCCTCCAATTCACCCCTCCACTTT. Its translation is CASSLTPSNSPLHF. The full variable domain, its missing parts supplied by reference TRBV11-3 and TRBJ1-6, is EAGVVQSPRYKIIEKKQPVAFWCNPISGHNTLYWYLQNLGQGPELLIRYENEEAVDDSQLPKDRFSAERLKGVDSTLKIQPAELGDSAVYLCASSLTPSNSPLHFGNGTRLTVT.

The gene calls are TRBV6-1 and TRBJ1-1; D is unclear. V lost 3 bases, J lost 11 bases, and 16 bases lay in between. The CDR3 is made up of 13 amino acids. The germline V gene has CDR1 MNHNS and CDR2 SASEGT. This chain's CDR3 is CASSETGSAWAFF. Written as DNA, the CDR3 is TGTGCCAGCAGTGAGACGGGGTCCGCGTGGGCTTTCTTT.

The gene calls are TRBV28 and TRBJ2-2; 7 positions match TRBD1. With 7 bases clipped from V and 5 bases from J, the junction kept 10 bases outside the gene matches. Per the germline V gene, CDR1 is MDHEN and CDR2 is SYDVKM. CDR3 length equals 15 residues. The CDR3 here is CASTRSHRGTGELFF. The CDR3 region has the DNA TGTGCCAGCACCCGAAGTCACAGGGGAACCGGGGAGCTGTTTTTT.

CDR3: CASSPPNTDTQYF. In nucleotides, the CDR3 is TGTGCCAGCAGTCCCCCTAACACAGATACGCAGTATTTT. The chain combines TRBV13 with TRBJ2-3; D is unclear. The CDR3 sequence is 13 residues long. Germline CDR1 PRHDT, CDR2 FYEKMQ (reference sequence). V was pared by 6 bases and J by 2 bases, with 9 bases between.

This clone was seen a few times. The chain couples TRBV5-6 to TRBJ1-2; TRBD1 is a possible D gene (6 bases). CDR3 length: 13 residues. Trimming left V 3 bases short and J 2 bases short, with 8 bases between. Germline V gene data show CDR1 as SGHDT and CDR2 as YYEEEE. CDR3 amino acids: CASSSGQNYGYTF. CDR3 nucleotides: TGTGCCAGCAGCTCTGGACAGAACTATGGCTACACCTTC. Supplemented by reference TRBV5-6 and TRBJ1-2, the full variable domain reads DAGVTQSPTHLIKTRGQQVTLRCSPKSGHDTVSWYQQALGQGPQFIFQYYEEEERQRGNFPDRFSGHQFPNYSSELNVNALLLGDSALYLCASSSGQNYGYTFGSGTRLTVV.

Sample share makes this clone medium-sized. The chain has TRBV27 and TRBJ1-2; D not resolved. V lost 6 bases to trimming and J lost 0 bases, with 14 bases between them. Germline assignment: CDR1 MNHEY and CDR2 SMNVEV (reference sequence). This CDR3 is 15 amino acids long. CDR3 sequence reads: CASSSGRSANYGYTF. As DNA, the CDR3 is TGTGCCAGCAGCTCCGGGCGGTCAGCTAACTATGGCTACACCTTC.

This clone has only a few counts. The chain couples TRBV6-1 to TRBJ2-6; a possible D gene is TRBD2 (5 bases). The germline CDR1 and CDR2 sequences are MNHNS and SASEGT. Trimming left V 6 bases short and J 1 base short, with 10 bases between. This CDR3 has 15 amino acids. CDR3 protein: CASSPGISGANVLTF. The CDR3 nucleotides read TGTGCCAGCAGCCCCGGGATTTCTGGGGCCAACGTCCTGACTTTC.